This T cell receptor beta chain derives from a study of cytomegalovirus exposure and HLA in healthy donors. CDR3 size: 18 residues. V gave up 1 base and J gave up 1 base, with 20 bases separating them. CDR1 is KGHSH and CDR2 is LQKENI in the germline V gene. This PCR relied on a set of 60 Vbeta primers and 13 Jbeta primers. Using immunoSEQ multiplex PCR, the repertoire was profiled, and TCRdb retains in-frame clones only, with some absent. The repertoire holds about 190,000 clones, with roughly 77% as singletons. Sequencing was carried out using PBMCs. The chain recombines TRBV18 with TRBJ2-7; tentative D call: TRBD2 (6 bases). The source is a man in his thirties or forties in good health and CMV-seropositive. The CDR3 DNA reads TGTGCCAGCTCACCACTTCTACTAGCCGGGAGAGGATCCTACGAGCAGTACTTC. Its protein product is CASSPLLLAGRGSYEQYF.